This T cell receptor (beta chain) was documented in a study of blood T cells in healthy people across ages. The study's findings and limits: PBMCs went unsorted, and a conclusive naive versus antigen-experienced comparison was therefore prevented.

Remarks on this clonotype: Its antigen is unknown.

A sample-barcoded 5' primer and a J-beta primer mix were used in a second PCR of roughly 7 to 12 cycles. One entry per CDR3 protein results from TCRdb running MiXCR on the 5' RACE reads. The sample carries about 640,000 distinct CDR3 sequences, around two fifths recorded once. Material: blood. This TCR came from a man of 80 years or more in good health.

The CDR3 bases are TGTGCCAGCAGACAGACAGGGTACAATCAGCCCCAGCATTTT. Residues: CASRQTGYNQPQHF. V usage is TRBV28 and J usage is TRBJ1-5, with TRBD1 matching over 7 bases. The CDR3 totals 14 residues. V was pared by 6 bases and J by 3 bases, with 5 bases of the junction left unmatched. Germline assignment: CDR1 MDHEN and CDR2 SYDVKM.